This T cell receptor (beta chain) was retrieved from a study of OX40 agonist ivuxolimab in advanced cancers. Study at large: Treatment received earlier with anti-PD-1, anti-PD-L1 or anti-CTLA-4 agents was allowed, and around 36% had some. Three partial responders included one hepatocellular carcinoma patient and two cutaneous melanoma patients.

Here immunoSEQ multiplex PCR was the method, and the copy in TCRdb shows in-frame clones only, minus some. The data show some 90,000 clones, roughly 87% seen once. V was shortened by 5 bases and J by 3 bases, with 6 bases between the two germline ends. This CDR3 comprises 12 residues. Germline V gene lookup returns CDR1 SGHAT and CDR2 FQNNGV. Concerning this clone: Its antigen is unknown.

Notes on the study in general: With doses of 0.1 to 3.0 mg/kg, CD4+ and CD8+ blood T cells had undergone clonal expansion by week 6.

V gene TRBV11-2 combines with J gene TRBJ2-3, with no clear D. The sequences come from CD4+ or CD8+ T cells sorted from blood, collected in a trial of the OX40 agonist ivuxolimab. This receptor was obtained from an adult with an advanced solid tumor such as melanoma, head and neck, liver or kidney cancer. CDR3 region: CASSPPTDTQYF. The CDR3 region has the DNA TGTGCCAGCAGCCCCCCAACAGATACGCAGTATTTT.